This is a list of T cell receptor beta chains from one sample in a study of shared clonotypes between healthy human individuals. Assay: immunoSEQ multiplex PCR; the TCRdb copy retains only in-frame clones and omits some. The sample gives a few million clones, just over 90% of which show up once; 0.39% is in the top ten. The specimen was naive CD4+ T cells from PBMCs. The receptors derive from a man younger than 30 in good health. Some clones in this sample may be carry-over from other donors' samples. CDR3s leave out the opening cysteine and the closing phenylalanine or tryptophan. Clone sizes are given selectively: once, few, many, or a class where the clone is expanded.

>TRBV9|.
ASSLDLAGAGELF
>TRBV25-1|.
ASSEYGTSGHEQY
>TRBV11-1|.
ASSYKRRDRRGNEQF
>TRBV28|once
ASSFSGKGQPQH
>TRBV6-1|.
ASSEWGTRETQY
>TRBV10-3|.
ATGQAQTEAF
>TRBV10-3|once
AISERDRGSDTQY
>TRBV2|.
ASNQPGYSYEQY
>TRBV11-2|.
ASSLVQGNYNEQF
>TRBV7-9|.
ASSFPGLAGMKY
>TRBV10-2|.
ASSERAGQGSQPQH
>TRBV5-4|.
ASSPGIKTEAF
>TRBV28|.
ASSLLQGRAGNTIY
>TRBV28|.
ASSFGPYEQY
>TRBV7-2|.
ASSKAMISSYEQY
>TRBV5-1|few
ASSLGDREFVEAF
>TRBV7-2|.
ASILRFSTGELF
>TRBV4-2|.
ASSHASTDQNEKLF
>TRBV2|.
ASSHPRDRAGNTIY
>TRBV5-1|once
ASSPSGGGDGYT
>TRBV28|.
ASSLPGTSGVTDTQY
>TRBV30|few
AWSAFRQPQH
>TRBV19|once
ASSIDPNVALF
>TRBV10-3|.
AISERLAGFYNEQF
>TRBV18|.
ASSTRFGAGANVLT
>TRBV4-2|.
ASSQDLGATAEKLF
>TRBV6-1|.
ASSGIGSKGANVLT
>TRBV7-3|.
ASSLETDEQF
>TRBV4-3|.
ASSQVIGDEQY
>TRBV18|once
ASSPTTLFEQF
>TRBV28|.
ASSVGGGASEKLF
>TRBV27|once
ASSPLGLREWFYNEQF
>TRBV7-9|.
ASSLGEYEKLF
>TRBV5-4|.
ASSFLSGSYEQY
>TRBV30|.
AWAGTGNQPQH
>TRBV5-4|.
ASSLRRGNYGYT
>TRBV5-1|.
ASSFRQGAGSTEAF
>TRBV13|.
ATKWGPRNTEAF
>TRBV5-4|few
ASSLKLSNTEAF
>TRBV5-4|once
ASSHQSRGLTEAF
>TRBV14|.
ASSQDDRGTNQPQH
>TRBV11-3|.
ASSLGPRSSEQY
>TRBV7-2|.
ASSRAGQGGYEQY
>TRBV14|.
ASSQDWGTANEKLF
>TRBV30|.
AWSDGPQETQY
>TRBV29-1|.
SAFSGRGSYNEQF
>TRBV5-1|few
ASSWGLADYNEQF
>TRBV7-2|.
ASSLVAGLVVEQY
>TRBV15|.
ATKRGTDQY
>TRBV4-1|.
ASSQDGGGGYGYT
>TRBV15|.
ATSPPPVAGKQPINTGELF
>TRBV7-2|.
ASSLAGRGLIYEQY
>TRBV7-2|.
ASSPTGSNYGYT
>TRBV11-2|.
ASSLDGTSGGLSYEQY
>TRBV2|.
ATGAGQGARNEQF
>TRBV7-9|.
ASRLARGAGAYEQY
>TRBV10-3|.
AITGERGYEQY
>TRBV27|.
ASSLPSGLEGYNEQF
>TRBV9|.
ASSVGSRLMNTEAF